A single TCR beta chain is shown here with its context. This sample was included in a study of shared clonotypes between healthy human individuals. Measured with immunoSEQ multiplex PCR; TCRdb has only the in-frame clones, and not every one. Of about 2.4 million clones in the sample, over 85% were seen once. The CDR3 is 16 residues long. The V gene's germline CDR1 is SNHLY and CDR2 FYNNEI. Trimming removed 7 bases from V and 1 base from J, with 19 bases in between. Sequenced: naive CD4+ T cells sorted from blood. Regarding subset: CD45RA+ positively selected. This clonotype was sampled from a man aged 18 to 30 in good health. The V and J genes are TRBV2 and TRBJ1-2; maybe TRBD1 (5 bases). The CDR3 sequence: CASKRDLGAGNYGYTF. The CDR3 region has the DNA TGTGCCAGCAAGAGGGACTTAGGGGCTGGTAACTATGGCTACACCTTC.